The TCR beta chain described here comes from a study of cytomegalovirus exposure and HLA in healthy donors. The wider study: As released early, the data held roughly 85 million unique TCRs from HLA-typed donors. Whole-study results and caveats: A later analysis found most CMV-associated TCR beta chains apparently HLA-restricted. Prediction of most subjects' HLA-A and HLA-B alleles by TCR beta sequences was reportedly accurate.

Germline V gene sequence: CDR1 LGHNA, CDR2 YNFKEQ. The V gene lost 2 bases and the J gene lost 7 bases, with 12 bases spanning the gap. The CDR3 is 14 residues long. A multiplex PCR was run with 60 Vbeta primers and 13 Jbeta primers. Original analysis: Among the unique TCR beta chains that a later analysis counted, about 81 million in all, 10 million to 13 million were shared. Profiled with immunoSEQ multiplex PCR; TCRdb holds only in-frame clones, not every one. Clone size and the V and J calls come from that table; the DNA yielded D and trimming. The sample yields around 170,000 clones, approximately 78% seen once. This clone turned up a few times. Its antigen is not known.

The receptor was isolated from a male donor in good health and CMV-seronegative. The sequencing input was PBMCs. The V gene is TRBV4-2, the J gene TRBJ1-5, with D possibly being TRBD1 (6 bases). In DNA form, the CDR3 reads TGTGCCAGCAGCCAACTCGGGGGGCCCCAGCCCCAGCATTTT. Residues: CASSQLGGPQPQHF.